Given below is one T cell receptor beta chain in context. Its antigen is not known. Use of 60 Vbeta and 13 Jbeta primers characterized the PCR. TCRdb keeps only in-frame clones here, not all; method: immunoSEQ multiplex PCR. The sample holds around 110,000 clones; more than 65% are singletons and the top ten take roughly 3.9%. The record originates from a study of cytomegalovirus exposure and HLA in healthy donors. Findings and limits, study-wide: Researchers reported that a few CMV-associated chains were confirmed in vitro as CMV antigen-specific. A later analysis found common viral pathogens apparently linked to several of the most significant clusters. Accurate HLA-A and HLA-B prediction from TCR beta sequences was reported for most subjects.

From germline, CDR1 is SGHRS and CDR2 YFSETQ. The V end was cut by 1 base, the J end by 5 bases, with 7 bases between. The CDR3 sequence is 13 residues long. The V and J genes are TRBV5-1 and TRBJ2-1, with D unclear. The TCR comes from a male donor in good health and CMV-seronegative. Sequenced sample: PBMCs. The CDR3 DNA follows: TGCGCCAGCAGCTTGAACAGAAACAATGAGCAGTTCTTC. Translated: CASSLNRNNEQFF.